A selection of T cell receptor beta chains follows, all from one sample in a study of CD8 T cells in Susac syndrome. Using its own MiXCR run on the immunoSEQ multiplex PCR reads, TCRdb lists one record per CDR3 protein. The sample has about 200,000 distinct CDR3 sequences; 85% to 95% are singletons. The specimen sequenced was CD4+ T cells from PBMCs. All receptors come from a human donor in good health. Both conserved end residues are part of each CDR3. Fields, in order: V gene, clone size, D gene, J gene, CDR3 DNA, CDR3 protein. D genes are given only for firm matches. Only some rows state a clone size, as once, few, many or a class for expanded clones.

v_gene: TRBV18
abundance: NA
d_gene: NA
j_gene: TRBJ2-3
CDR3nt: TGTGCCAGCTCACCATTTGGGGATACGCAGTATTTT
CDR3aa: CASSPFGDTQYF

v_gene: TRBV28
abundance: NA
d_gene: NA
j_gene: TRBJ1-1
CDR3nt: TGTGCCAGCGAGGACACTGAAGCTTTCTTT
CDR3aa: CASEDTEAFF

v_gene: TRBV5-1
abundance: once
d_gene: TRBD1
j_gene: TRBJ1-1
CDR3nt: TGCGCCAGCAGCTTCTCGCAGGGGGACACTGAAGCTTTCTTT
CDR3aa: CASSFSQGDTEAFF

v_gene: TRBV3-1
abundance: NA
d_gene: NA
j_gene: TRBJ2-7
CDR3nt: TGTGCCAGCAGCCCCCAGGGGGGGGACGAGCAGTACTTC
CDR3aa: CASSPQGGDEQYF

v_gene: TRBV3-1
abundance: NA
d_gene: NA
j_gene: TRBJ2-7
CDR3nt: TGTGCCAGCAGCCAAAATTACTACGAGCAGTACTTC
CDR3aa: CASSQNYYEQYF

v_gene: TRBV20-1
abundance: NA
d_gene: TRBD1
j_gene: TRBJ1-2
CDR3nt: TGCAGTGCTTTTACAGGGGGCGCAGACTATGGCTACACCTTC
CDR3aa: CSAFTGGADYGYTF

v_gene: TRBV9
abundance: NA
d_gene: NA
j_gene: TRBJ2-5
CDR3nt: TGTGCCAGCAGCGCGGACTACTCGAGGGGAGAGACCCAGTACTTC
CDR3aa: CASSADYSRGETQYF

v_gene: TRBV28
abundance: NA
d_gene: TRBD1
j_gene: TRBJ2-1
CDR3nt: TGTGCCAGCATCGACAGGGGGCTTAATGAGCAGTTCTTC
CDR3aa: CASIDRGLNEQFF

v_gene: TRBV15
abundance: once
d_gene: TRBD1
j_gene: TRBJ2-5
CDR3nt: TGTGCCACCAGCACTAGGACAGGGCCTTTTGAGACCCAGTACTTC
CDR3aa: CATSTRTGPFETQYF

v_gene: TRBV12-3/TRBV12-4
abundance: NA
d_gene: NA
j_gene: TRBJ2-3
CDR3nt: TGTGCCAGCAGTCTAAGGGGACGGGGGGCCGCAGATACGCAGTATTTT
CDR3aa: CASSLRGRGAADTQYF

v_gene: TRBV12-3/TRBV12-4
abundance: NA
d_gene: NA
j_gene: TRBJ1-2
CDR3nt: TGTGCCAGCACCCAAAATAACTATGGCTACACCTTC
CDR3aa: CASTQNNYGYTF

v_gene: TRBV28
abundance: once
d_gene: NA
j_gene: TRBJ1-3
CDR3nt: TGTGCCAGCAGCCGTTCGGGGGCTGGAAACACCATATATTTT
CDR3aa: CASSRSGAGNTIYF

v_gene: TRBV20-1
abundance: NA
d_gene: NA
j_gene: TRBJ1-1
CDR3nt: TGCAGTGCAGAGGGCGGGGGTGAGGACACTGAAGCTTTCTTT
CDR3aa: CSAEGGGEDTEAFF

v_gene: TRBV29-1
abundance: NA
d_gene: NA
j_gene: TRBJ2-1
CDR3nt: TGCAGCGTTTCTCTTATCAACAGGGCGTACAATGAGCAGTTCTTC
CDR3aa: CSVSLINRAYNEQFF

v_gene: TRBV29-1
abundance: NA
d_gene: NA
j_gene: TRBJ2-2
CDR3nt: TGCAGCGTTGCCCCAGGGGACGCGAACACCGGGGAGCTGTTTTTT
CDR3aa: CSVAPGDANTGELFF

v_gene: TRBV3-1
abundance: NA
d_gene: TRBD1
j_gene: TRBJ1-3
CDR3nt: TGTGCCAGCACCAGTCCGACAGGGAGCTCTGGAAACACCATATATTTT
CDR3aa: CASTSPTGSSGNTIYF

v_gene: TRBV5-6
abundance: NA
d_gene: TRBD1
j_gene: TRBJ1-2
CDR3nt: TGTGCCAGCAGCCTGGGACAGGCCTCGTGGGGCTACACCTTC
CDR3aa: CASSLGQASWGYTF

v_gene: TRBV11-2
abundance: NA
d_gene: NA
j_gene: TRBJ2-3
CDR3nt: TGTGCCAGCAGCTTAGGAGGTGTCAGAGATACGCAGTATTTT
CDR3aa: CASSLGGVRDTQYF

v_gene: TRBV20-1
abundance: NA
d_gene: TRBD1
j_gene: TRBJ1-2
CDR3nt: TGCAGTGCTAGAGAGGCAGGGGGGTACTATGGCTACACCTTC
CDR3aa: CSAREAGGYYGYTF

v_gene: TRBV6-5
abundance: NA
d_gene: TRBD1
j_gene: TRBJ2-3
CDR3nt: TGTGCCAGCAGTCACAGGGGGAAGGGTACGCAGTATTTT
CDR3aa: CASSHRGKGTQYF

v_gene: TRBV3-1
abundance: NA
d_gene: NA
j_gene: TRBJ1-2
CDR3nt: TGTGCCAGCAGCCAAGATGTTCGCTATGGCTACACCTTC
CDR3aa: CASSQDVRYGYTF

v_gene: TRBV29-1
abundance: NA
d_gene: NA
j_gene: TRBJ2-2
CDR3nt: TGCAGCGTTGAGTCCGCGGAAGGGGCCGGGGAGCTGTTTTTT
CDR3aa: CSVESAEGAGELFF

v_gene: TRBV29-1
abundance: NA
d_gene: TRBD1
j_gene: TRBJ2-1
CDR3nt: TGCAGCGTTGGGGACAGGGAGGCCTTC
CDR3aa: CSVGDREAF

v_gene: TRBV5-1
abundance: NA
d_gene: TRBD1
j_gene: TRBJ1-1
CDR3nt: TGCGCCAGCAGCCTGGGACAGTCGAACACTGAAGCTTTCTTT
CDR3aa: CASSLGQSNTEAFF

v_gene: TRBV29-1
abundance: NA
d_gene: TRBD1
j_gene: TRBJ2-5
CDR3nt: TGCAGCGTATCCACAGGGGGCGACGAGACCCAGTACTTC
CDR3aa: CSVSTGGDETQYF

v_gene: TRBV29-1
abundance: once
d_gene: NA
j_gene: TRBJ1-1
CDR3nt: TGCAGCGCTGGGACCGGGGTAACTGAAGCTTTCTTT
CDR3aa: CSAGTGVTEAFF

v_gene: TRBV4-2
abundance: NA
d_gene: TRBD1
j_gene: TRBJ1-5
CDR3nt: TGTGCCAGCAGCCTCGCAGGGGGCGGCAATCAGCCCCAGCATTTT
CDR3aa: CASSLAGGGNQPQHF

v_gene: TRBV5-4
abundance: NA
d_gene: NA
j_gene: TRBJ2-7
CDR3nt: TGTGCCAGCAGCTTGGTGGGGACAAGATCCTACGAGCAGTACTTC
CDR3aa: CASSLVGTRSYEQYF